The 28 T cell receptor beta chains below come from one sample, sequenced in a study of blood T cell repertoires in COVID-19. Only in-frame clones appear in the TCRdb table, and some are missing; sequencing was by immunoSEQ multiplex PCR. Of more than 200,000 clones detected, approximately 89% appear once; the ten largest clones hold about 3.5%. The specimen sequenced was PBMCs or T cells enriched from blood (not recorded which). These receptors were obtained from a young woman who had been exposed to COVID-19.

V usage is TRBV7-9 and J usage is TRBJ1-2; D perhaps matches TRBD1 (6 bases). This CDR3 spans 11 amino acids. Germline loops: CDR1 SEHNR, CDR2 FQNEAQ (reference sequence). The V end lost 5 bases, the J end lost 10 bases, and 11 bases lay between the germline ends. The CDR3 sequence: CASSLGQIYTF. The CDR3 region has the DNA TGTGCCAGCAGCCTCGGACAGATCTACACCTTC. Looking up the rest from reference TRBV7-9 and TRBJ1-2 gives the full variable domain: DTGVSQNPRHKITKRGQNVTFRCDPISEHNRLYWYRQTLGQGPEFLTYFQNEAQLEKSRLLSDRFSAERPKGSFSTLEIQRTEQGDSAMYLCASSLGQIYTFGSGTRLTVV.

The CDR3 here is CASSGGQGAWVTEAFF. The DNA of the CDR3 is TGTGCCAGCAGTGGCGGACAGGGGGCATGGGTCACTGAAGCTTTCTTT. The chain joins TRBV28 to TRBJ1-1, with 11 nucleotides matching TRBD1. From germline, CDR1 is MDHEN and CDR2 SYDVKM. The CDR3 has 16 amino acids. V was pared by 5 bases and J by 4 bases, with 9 bases of the junction left unmatched.

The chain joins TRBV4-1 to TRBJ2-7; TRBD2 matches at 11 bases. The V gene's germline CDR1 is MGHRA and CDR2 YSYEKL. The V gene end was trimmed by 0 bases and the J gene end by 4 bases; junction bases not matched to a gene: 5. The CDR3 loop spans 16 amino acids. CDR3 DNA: TGCGCCAGCAGCCAAGATCGGCCTAGCGGGAGGTACGAGCAGTACTTC. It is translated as CASSQDRPSGRYEQYF.

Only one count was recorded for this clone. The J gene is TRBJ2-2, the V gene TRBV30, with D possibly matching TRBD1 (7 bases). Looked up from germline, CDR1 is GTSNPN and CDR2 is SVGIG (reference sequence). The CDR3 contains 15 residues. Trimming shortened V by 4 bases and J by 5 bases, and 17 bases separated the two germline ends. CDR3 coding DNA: TGTGCCTGGATTTTTACAGGGGCGGGGACCGGGGAGCTGTTTTTT. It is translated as CAWIFTGAGTGELFF.

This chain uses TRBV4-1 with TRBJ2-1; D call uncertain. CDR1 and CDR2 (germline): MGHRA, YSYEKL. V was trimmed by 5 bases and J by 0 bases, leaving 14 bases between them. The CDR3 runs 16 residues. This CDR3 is CASSDPTRNSYNEQFF. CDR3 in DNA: TGCGCCAGCAGCGACCCGACTCGCAACTCCTACAATGAGCAGTTCTTC.

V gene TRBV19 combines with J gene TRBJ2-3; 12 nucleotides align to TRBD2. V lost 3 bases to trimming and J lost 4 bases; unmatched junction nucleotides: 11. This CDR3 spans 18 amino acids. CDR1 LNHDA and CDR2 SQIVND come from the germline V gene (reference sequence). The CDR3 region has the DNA TGTGCCAGTAGTATGGAGACTAGCGGGAGTTTTGAGGCAGATACGCAGTATTTT. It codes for CASSMETSGSFEADTQYF.

The CDR3 spells CATSGTKDRGLLVTEAFF. In nucleotides, the CDR3 is TGTGCCACCAGTGGTACTAAGGACAGGGGTCTCCTGGTAACTGAAGCTTTCTTT. This sequence joins TRBV24-1 and TRBJ1-1; 9 positions match TRBD1. CDR3 length: 18 amino acids. V dropped 5 bases and J dropped 5; count of bases not matched to a gene: 17. Germline V gives CDR1 KGHDR, CDR2 SFDVKD.

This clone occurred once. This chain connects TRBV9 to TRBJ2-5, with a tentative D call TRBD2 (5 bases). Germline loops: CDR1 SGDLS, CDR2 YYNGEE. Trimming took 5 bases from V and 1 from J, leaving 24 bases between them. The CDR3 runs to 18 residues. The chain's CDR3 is CASSASKAGADLQETQYF. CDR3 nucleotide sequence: TGTGCCAGCAGTGCCAGCAAGGCGGGCGCCGACCTCCAAGAGACCCAGTACTTC.

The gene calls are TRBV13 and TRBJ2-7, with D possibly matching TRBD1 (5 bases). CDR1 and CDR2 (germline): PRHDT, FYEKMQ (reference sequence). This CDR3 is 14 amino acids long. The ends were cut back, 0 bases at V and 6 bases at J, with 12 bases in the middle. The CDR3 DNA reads TGTGCCAGCAGCTTAGGGGCCGTCAGGGCCGAGCAGTACTTC. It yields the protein CASSLGAVRAEQYF.

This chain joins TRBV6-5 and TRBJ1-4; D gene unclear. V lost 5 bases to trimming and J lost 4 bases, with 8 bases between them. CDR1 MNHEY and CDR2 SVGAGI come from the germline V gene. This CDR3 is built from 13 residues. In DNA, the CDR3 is TGTGCCAGCAGTCGCTACAGTAATGAAAAACTGTTTTTT. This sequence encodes CASSRYSNEKLFF.

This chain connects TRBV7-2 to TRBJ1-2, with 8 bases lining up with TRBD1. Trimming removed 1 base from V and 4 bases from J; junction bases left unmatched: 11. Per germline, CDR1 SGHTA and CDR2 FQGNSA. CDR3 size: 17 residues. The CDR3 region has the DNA TGTGCCAGCAGCTTAGTCGTTCGGACAGGGATGGGCTATGGCTACACCTTC. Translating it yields CASSLVVRTGMGYGYTF.

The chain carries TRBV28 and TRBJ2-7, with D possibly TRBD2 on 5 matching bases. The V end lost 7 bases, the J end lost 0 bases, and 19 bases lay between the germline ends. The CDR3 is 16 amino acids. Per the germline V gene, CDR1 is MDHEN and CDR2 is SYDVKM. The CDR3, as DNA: TGTGCCAGCAATCCGAACGGGAACCTCGGCTCCTACGAGCAGTACTTC. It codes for CASNPNGNLGSYEQYF. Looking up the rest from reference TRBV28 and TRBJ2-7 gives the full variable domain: DVKVTQSSRYLVKRTGEKVFLECVQDMDHENMFWYRQDPGLGLRLIYFSYDVKMKEKGDIPEGYSVSREKKERFSLILESASTNQTSMYLCASNPNGNLGSYEQYFGPGTRLTVT.

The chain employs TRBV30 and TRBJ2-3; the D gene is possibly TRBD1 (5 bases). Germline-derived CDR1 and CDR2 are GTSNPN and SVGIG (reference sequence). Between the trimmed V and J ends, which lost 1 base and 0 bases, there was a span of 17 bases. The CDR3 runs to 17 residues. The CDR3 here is CAWSGGSHGTSTDTQYF. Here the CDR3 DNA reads TGTGCCTGGAGTGGGGGCTCCCACGGAACTAGCACAGATACGCAGTATTTT.

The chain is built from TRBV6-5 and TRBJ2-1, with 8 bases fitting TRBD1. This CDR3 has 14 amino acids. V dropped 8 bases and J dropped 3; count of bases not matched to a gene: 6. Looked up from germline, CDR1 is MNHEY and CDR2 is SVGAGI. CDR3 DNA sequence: TGTGCCAGCGGGCCGGGACAGGTCTACAATGAGCAGTTCTTC. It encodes CASGPGQVYNEQFF.

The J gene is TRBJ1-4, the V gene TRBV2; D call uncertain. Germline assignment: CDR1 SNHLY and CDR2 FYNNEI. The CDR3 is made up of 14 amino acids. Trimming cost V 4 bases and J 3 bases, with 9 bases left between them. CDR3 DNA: TGTGCCAGCAGTGTTGTTGGGCCTAATGAAAAACTGTTTTTT. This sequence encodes CASSVVGPNEKLFF.

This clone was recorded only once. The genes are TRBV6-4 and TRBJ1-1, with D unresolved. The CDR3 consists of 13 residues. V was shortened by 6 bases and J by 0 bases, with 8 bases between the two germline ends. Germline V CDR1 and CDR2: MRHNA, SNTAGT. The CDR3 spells CASRRTMNTEAFF. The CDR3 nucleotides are TGTGCCAGCAGGAGGACTATGAACACTGAAGCTTTCTTT.

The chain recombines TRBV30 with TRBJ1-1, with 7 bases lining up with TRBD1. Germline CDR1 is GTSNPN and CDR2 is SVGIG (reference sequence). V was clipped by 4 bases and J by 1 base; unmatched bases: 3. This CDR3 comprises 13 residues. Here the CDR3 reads CAWKGAWNTEAFF. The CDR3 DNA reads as TGTGCCTGGAAGGGGGCGTGGAACACTGAAGCTTTCTTT.

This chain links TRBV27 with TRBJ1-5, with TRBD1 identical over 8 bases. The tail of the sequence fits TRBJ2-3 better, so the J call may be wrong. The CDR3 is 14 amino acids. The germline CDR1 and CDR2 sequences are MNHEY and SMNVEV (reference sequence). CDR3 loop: CASSTGGSNQPQYF. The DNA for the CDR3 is TGTGCCAGCAGTACAGGGGGGAGCAATCAGCCCCAGTATTTT.

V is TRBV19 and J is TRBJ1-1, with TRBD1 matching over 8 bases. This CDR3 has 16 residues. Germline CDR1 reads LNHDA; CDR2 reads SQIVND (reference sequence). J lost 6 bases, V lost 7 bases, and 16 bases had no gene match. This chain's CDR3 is CASIQGAGGAWAEAFF. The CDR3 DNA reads TGTGCCAGTATACAAGGAGCAGGGGGCGCTTGGGCTGAAGCTTTCTTT.

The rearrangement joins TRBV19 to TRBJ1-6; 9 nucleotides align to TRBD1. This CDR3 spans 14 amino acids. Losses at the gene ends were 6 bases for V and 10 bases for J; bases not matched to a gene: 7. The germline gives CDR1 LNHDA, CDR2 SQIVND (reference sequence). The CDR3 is CASRLGQGGSPLHF. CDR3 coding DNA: TGTGCCAGTAGACTGGGACAGGGAGGATCACCCCTCCACTTT.

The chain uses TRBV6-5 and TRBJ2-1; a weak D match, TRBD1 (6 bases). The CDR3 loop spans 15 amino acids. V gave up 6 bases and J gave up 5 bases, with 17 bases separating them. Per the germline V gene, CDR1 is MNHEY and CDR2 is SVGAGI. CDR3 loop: CASSLLGTRHNEQFF. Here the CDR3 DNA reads TGTGCCAGCAGCCTCCTAGGGACAAGACACAATGAGCAGTTCTTC.

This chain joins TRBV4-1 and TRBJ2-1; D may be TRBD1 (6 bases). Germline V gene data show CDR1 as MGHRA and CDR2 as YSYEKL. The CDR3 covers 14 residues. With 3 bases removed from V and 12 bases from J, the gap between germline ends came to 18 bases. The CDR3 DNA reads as TGCGCCAGCAGCCAGACCGGGACCAGAGGGGGGCAGTTCTTC. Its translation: CASSQTGTRGGQFF.

The CDR3 bases are TGTGCCAGCAGCTTAGGCCCTAGGACAGGCCCTAGATCACCCCTCCACTTT. Amino acid sequence: CASSLGPRTGPRSPLHF. The genes are TRBV7-9 and TRBJ1-6, with 7 bases that match TRBD1. The J segment lost 10 bases and the V segment lost 1 base, leaving 13 bases of the junction unmatched. The CDR3 loop spans 17 amino acids. Germline CDR1 SEHNR, CDR2 FQNEAQ (reference sequence).

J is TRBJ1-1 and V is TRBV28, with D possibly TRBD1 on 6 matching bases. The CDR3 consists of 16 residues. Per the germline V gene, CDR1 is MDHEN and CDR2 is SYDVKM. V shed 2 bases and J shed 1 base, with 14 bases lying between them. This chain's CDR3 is CASSLGRSGANTEAFF. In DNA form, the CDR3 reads TGTGCCAGCAGTTTAGGTCGGTCAGGGGCGAACACTGAAGCTTTCTTT.

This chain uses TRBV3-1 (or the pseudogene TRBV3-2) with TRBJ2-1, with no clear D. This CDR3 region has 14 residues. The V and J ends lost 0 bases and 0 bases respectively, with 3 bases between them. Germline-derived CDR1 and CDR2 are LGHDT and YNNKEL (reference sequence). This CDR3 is CASSQDSSYNEQFF. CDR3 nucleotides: TGTGCCAGCAGCCAAGACTCCTCCTACAATGAGCAGTTCTTC.

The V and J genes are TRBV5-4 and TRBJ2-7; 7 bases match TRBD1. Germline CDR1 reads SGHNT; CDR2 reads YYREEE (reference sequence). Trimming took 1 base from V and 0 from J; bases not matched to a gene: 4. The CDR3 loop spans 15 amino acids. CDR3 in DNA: TGTGCCAGCAGCTTGAATGACAGGGTCTCCTACGAGCAGTACTTC. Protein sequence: CASSLNDRVSYEQYF.

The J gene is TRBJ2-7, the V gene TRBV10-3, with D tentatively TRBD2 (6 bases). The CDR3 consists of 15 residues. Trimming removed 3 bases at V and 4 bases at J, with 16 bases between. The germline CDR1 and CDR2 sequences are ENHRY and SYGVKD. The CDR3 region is CAISDSREAVYEQYF. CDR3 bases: TGTGCCATCAGTGATTCGAGGGAGGCCGTGTACGAGCAGTACTTC.

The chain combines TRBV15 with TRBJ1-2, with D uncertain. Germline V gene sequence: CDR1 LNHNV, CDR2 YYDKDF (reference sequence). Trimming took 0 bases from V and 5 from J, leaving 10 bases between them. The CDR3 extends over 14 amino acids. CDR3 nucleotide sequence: TGTGCCACCAGCAGAGATCGGACGGGATATGGCTACACCTTC. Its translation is CATSRDRTGYGYTF.